This T cell receptor (beta chain) was identified in a study of blood T cells in healthy people across ages. This clonotype occurred a few times. Its antigen is currently unknown. Study observations and caveats: PBMCs left unsorted prevented a conclusive naive versus antigen-experienced comparison.

Each of the donors had around 9 milliliters of peripheral blood drawn into EDTA-treated Vacutainer tubes. They isolated at least 6 million PBMCs from each sample. A sample-barcoded 5' primer and a J-beta primer mix were used in a second PCR of roughly 7 to 11 cycles. Each sample provided no less than 3 million CDR3-containing paired-end reads. In TCRdb, the 5' RACE reads were re-called with MiXCR into one record per CDR3 protein. The sample includes fewer than 1 million distinct CDR3 sequences, 40% to 50% of them seen just once. The germline V gene has CDR1 LGHNA and CDR2 YSLEER. Trimming took off 4 bases at V and 5 bases at J, with 17 bases between the two ends. The CDR3 length is 16 residues.

The chain has TRBV4-3 and TRBJ1-4, with D possibly TRBD1 on 6 matching bases. Sequencing used blood. The receptor comes from a man between 60 and 75 years old in good health. The CDR3 DNA sequence: TGCGCCAGCAGCCGAGACTACCAGGGGATGAATGAAAAACTGTTTTTT. This codes for CASSRDYQGMNEKLFF.